This T cell receptor (beta chain) was found in a study of PD-1 blockade in classical Hodgkin lymphoma. About the research overall: Patients were given intravenous nivolumab, 3 mg/kg, every 2 weeks. Study-level findings and limits: Reports described newly diagnosed patients as having lower baseline TCR diversity than healthy donors. Baseline diversity resembling that of newly diagnosed patients was seen in complete responders. By C4D1, CD4+ diversity increased significantly, especially in complete responders.

CDR1 and CDR2 from the germline V gene are SGHRS and YFSETQ. This CDR3 spans 14 amino acids. The trim removed 2 bases at V and 4 bases at J, leaving 4 bases unmatched. The table came from immunoSEQ multiplex PCR; TCRdb's copy has only in-frame clones and leaves some out. The sample lists 4,000 or so clones, around 71% seen once, with roughly 51% in the top ten. This clone was detected only once. Its target is unknown. In every patient, relapse followed autologous stem cell transplantation, while exposure to brentuximab vedotin differed. This chain connects TRBV5-1 to TRBJ1-1; 8 nucleotides line up with TRBD1. This TCR derives from a human donor with classical Hodgkin lymphoma. The specimen was peripheral blood mononuclear cells (PBMCs), collected at baseline. CDR3 residues: CASSLQGERTEAFF. In DNA, the CDR3 is TGCGCCAGCAGCTTACAGGGGGAGCGCACTGAAGCTTTCTTT.